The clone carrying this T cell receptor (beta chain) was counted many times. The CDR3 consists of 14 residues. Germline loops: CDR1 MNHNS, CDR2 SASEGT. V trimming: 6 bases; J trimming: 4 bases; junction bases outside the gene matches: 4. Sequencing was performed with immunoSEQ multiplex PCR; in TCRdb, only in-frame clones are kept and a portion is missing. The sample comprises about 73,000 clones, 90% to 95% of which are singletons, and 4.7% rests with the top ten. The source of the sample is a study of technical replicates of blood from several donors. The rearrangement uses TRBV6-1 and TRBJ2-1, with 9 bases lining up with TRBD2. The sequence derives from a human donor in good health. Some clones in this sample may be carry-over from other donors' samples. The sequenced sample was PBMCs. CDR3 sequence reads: CASSRTSDYNEQFF. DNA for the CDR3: TGTGCCAGCAGCCGGACTAGCGATTACAATGAGCAGTTCTTC.